This T cell receptor (beta chain) came from a study of CD8 T cells in ankylosing spondylitis. Regarding the study as a whole: The disease-linked clones had a CD8+ phenotype and low blood frequencies. For ankylosing spondylitis blood, a TCR beta motif of under 10 highly homologous variants appeared characteristic. Disease-linked clones were reportedly significantly enriched in matched ankylosing spondylitis synovial fluid. Earlier authors reported some of these motif variants in reactive arthritis synovial fluid and blood.

Quantitative barcoded 5'-RACE was used to prepare TCR beta libraries. TCRdb fed the 5' RACE reads into MiXCR, producing one record per CDR3 protein. Of more than 650,000 distinct CDR3 sequences listed, about an eighth are singletons. Worth noting for this clonotype: Its target is not known.

CDR3 length equals 15 residues. The V gene's germline CDR1 is SGDLS and CDR2 YYNGEE. Trimming removed 6 bases from V and 6 bases from J; junction bases left unmatched: 12. Sequencing input: blood, either unsorted or a sorted T cell fraction (not recorded which). The sequence came from a male donor with ankylosing spondylitis. The chain is built from TRBV9 and TRBJ2-7; 10 bases match TRBD1. The CDR3 protein is CASTAAGTGDIEQYF. The CDR3 DNA sequence: TGTGCCAGCACCGCAGCCGGGACAGGGGACATCGAGCAGTACTTC.